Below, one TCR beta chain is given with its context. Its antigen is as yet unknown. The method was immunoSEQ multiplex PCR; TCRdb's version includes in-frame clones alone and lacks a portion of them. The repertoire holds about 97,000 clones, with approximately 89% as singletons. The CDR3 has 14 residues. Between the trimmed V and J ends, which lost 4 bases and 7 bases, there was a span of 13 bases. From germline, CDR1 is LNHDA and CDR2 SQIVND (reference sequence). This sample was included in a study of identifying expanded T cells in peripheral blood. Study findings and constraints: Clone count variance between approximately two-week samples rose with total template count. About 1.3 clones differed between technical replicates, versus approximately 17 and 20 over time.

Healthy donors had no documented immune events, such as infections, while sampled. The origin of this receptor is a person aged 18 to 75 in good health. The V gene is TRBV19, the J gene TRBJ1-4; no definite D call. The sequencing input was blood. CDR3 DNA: TGTGCCAGTAGTAGATCGACAAGGTCTGAAAAACTGTTTTTT. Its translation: CASSRSTRSEKLFF.